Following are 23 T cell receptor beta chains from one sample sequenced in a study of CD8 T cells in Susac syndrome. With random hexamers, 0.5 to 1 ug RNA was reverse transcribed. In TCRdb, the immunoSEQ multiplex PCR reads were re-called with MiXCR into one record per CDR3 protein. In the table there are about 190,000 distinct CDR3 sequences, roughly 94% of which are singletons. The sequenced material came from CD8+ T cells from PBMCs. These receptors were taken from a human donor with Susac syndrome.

As DNA, the CDR3 is TGTGCCAGCAGCCCGGGACAGGGGGTTTTGAACACTGAAGCTTTCTTT. It codes for CASSPGQGVLNTEAFF. V gene TRBV3-1 combines with J gene TRBJ1-1; 11 bases align to TRBD1. Trimming cost V 4 bases and J 0 bases; bases outside gene matches: 4. Germline V gene sequence: CDR1 LGHDT, CDR2 YNNKEL (reference sequence). This CDR3 region has 16 residues. Together with reference TRBV3-1 and TRBJ1-1, the CDR3 gives the full variable domain: DTAVSQTPKYLVTQMGNDKSIKCEQNLGHDTMYWYKQDSKKFLKIMFSYNNKELIINETVPNRFSPKSPDKAHLNLHINSLELGDSAVYFCASSPGQGVLNTEAFFGQGTRLTVV.

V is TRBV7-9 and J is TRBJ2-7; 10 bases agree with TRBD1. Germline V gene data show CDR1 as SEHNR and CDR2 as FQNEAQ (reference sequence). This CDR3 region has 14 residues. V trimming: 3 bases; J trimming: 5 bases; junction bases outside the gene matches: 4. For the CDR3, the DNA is TGTGCCAGCAGCTTCGCGGGACAGGGGAACGAGCAGTACTTC. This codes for CASSFAGQGNEQYF.

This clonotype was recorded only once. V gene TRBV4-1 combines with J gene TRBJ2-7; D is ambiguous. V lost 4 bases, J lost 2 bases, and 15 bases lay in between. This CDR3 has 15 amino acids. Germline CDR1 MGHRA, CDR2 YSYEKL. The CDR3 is CASSPQGDVAYEQYF. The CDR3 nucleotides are TGCGCCAGCAGCCCACAAGGAGACGTAGCCTACGAGCAGTACTTC.

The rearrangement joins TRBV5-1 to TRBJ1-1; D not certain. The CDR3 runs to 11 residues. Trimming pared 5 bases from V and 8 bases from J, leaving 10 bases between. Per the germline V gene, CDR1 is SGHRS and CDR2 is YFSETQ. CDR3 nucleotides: TGCGCCAGCAGAACAGAAGGAGAAGCTTTCTTT. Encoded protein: CASRTEGEAFF. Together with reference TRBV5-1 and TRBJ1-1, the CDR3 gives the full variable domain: KAGVTQTPRYLIKTRGQQVTLSCSPISGHRSVSWYQQTPGQGLQFLFEYFSETQRNKGNFPGRFSGRQFSNSRSEMNVSTLELGDSALYLCASRTEGEAFFGQGTRLTVV.

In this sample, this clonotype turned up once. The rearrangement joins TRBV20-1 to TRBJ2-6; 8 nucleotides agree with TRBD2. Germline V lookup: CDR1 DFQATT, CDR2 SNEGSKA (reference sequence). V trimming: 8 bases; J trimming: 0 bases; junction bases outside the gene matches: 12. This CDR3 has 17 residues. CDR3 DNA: TGCAGTACCTATTCGACCGGGACTAGCTCTGGGGCCAACGTCCTGACTTTC. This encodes CSTYSTGTSSGANVLTF.

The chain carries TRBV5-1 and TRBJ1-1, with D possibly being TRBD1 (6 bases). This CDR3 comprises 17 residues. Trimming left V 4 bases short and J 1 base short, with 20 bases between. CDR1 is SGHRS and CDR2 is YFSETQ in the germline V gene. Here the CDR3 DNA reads TGCGCCAGCAGCCCGGTGGGGGGGCAGAGGACGAACACTGAAGCTTTCTTT. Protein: CASSPVGGQRTNTEAFF.

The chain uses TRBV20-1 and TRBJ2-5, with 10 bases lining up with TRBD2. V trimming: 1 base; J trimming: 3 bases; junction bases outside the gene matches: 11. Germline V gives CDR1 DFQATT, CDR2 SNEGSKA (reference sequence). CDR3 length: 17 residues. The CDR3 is CSARAYSSGGGKETQYF. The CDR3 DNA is TGCAGTGCTAGAGCGTATTCTAGCGGGGGCGGAAAAGAGACCCAGTACTTC.

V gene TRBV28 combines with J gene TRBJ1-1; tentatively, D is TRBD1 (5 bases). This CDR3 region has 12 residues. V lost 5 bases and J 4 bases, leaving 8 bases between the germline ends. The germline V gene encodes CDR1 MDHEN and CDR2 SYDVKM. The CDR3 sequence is CASSKGVTEAFF. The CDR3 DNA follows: TGTGCCAGCAGTAAAGGGGTCACTGAAGCTTTCTTT. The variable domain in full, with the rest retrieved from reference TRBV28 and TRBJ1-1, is DVKVTQSSRYLVKRTGEKVFLECVQDMDHENMFWYRQDPGLGLRLIYFSYDVKMKEKGDIPEGYSVSREKKERFSLILESASTNQTSMYLCASSKGVTEAFFGQGTRLTVV.

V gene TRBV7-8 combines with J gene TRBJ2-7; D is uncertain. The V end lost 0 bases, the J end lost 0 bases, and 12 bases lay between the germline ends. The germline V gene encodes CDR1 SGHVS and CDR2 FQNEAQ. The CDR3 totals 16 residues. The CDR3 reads CASSLAGMRRSYEQYF. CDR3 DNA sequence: TGTGCCAGCAGCTTAGCAGGGATGAGGCGCTCCTACGAGCAGTACTTC.

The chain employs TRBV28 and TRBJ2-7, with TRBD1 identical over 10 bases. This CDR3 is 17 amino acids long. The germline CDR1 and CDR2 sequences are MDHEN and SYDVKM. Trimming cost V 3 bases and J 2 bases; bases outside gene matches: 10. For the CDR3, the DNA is TGTGCCAGCAGTTTTGCAACCGGGACAGGGGATACCTACGAGCAGTACTTC. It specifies CASSFATGTGDTYEQYF. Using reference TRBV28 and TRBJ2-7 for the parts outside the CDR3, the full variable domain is DVKVTQSSRYLVKRTGEKVFLECVQDMDHENMFWYRQDPGLGLRLIYFSYDVKMKEKGDIPEGYSVSREKKERFSLILESASTNQTSMYLCASSFATGTGDTYEQYFGPGTRLTVT.

The CDR3 bases are TGTGCCAGCAGCCCTTCTCGGGGACTAGCGGTCTACGAGCAGTACTTC. It codes for CASSPSRGLAVYEQYF. The V and J genes are TRBV27 and TRBJ2-7, with TRBD2 matching 11 bases. Trimming at V came to 6 bases and at J to 3 bases, leaving 10 bases not matched to a gene. The CDR3 extends over 16 amino acids. Per the germline V gene, CDR1 is MNHEY and CDR2 is SMNVEV (reference sequence).

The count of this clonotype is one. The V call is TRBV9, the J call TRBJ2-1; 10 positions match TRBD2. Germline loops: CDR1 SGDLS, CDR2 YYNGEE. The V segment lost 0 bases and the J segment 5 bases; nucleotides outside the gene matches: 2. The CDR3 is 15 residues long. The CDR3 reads CASSVASGGNNEQFF. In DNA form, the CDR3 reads TGTGCCAGCAGCGTAGCTAGCGGGGGAAACAATGAGCAGTTCTTC. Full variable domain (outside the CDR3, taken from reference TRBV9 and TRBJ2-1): DSGVTQTPKHLITATGQRVTLRCSPRSGDLSVYWYQQSLDQGLQFLIQYYNGEERAKGNILERFSAQQFPDLHSELNLSSLELGDSALYFCASSVASGGNNEQFFGPGTRLTVL.

The CDR3 DNA is TGTGCCACCAGTGATTCCCAGGGAGACCAGCCCCAGCATTTT. Translation gives CATSDSQGDQPQHF. This chain uses TRBV24-1 with TRBJ1-5; D is perhaps TRBD1 (5 bases). Trimming cost V 2 bases and J 7 bases, with 11 bases left between them. The CDR3 is 14 amino acids. CDR1 is KGHDR, CDR2 SFDVKD, per germline.

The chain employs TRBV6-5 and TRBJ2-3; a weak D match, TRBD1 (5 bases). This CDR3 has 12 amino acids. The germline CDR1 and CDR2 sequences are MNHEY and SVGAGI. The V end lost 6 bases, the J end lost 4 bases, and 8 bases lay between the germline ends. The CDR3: CASRDTADTQYF. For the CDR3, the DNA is TGTGCCAGCAGGGACACAGCAGATACGCAGTATTTT.

DNA of the CDR3: TGCAGTGCTAGAGCCAAAGGGCTTTGGCGGGGGCGCACAGATACGCAGTATTTT. Residues: CSARAKGLWRGRTDTQYF. The chain couples TRBV20-1 to TRBJ2-3; tentative D call: TRBD2 (7 bases). The germline V gene encodes CDR1 DFQATT and CDR2 SNEGSKA (reference sequence). CDR3 length equals 18 residues. V shed 1 base and J shed 1 base, with 21 bases lying between them.

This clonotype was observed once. The CDR3 DNA follows: TGCGCCAGCAGCCAAGACGGGGGGAGCACAGATACGCAGTATTTT. This gives the protein CASSQDGGSTDTQYF. This chain uses TRBV4-1 with TRBJ2-3, with 7 bases identical to TRBD2. After removal of 0 bases from V and 0 bases from J, the junction contained 0 bases not matched to a gene. This CDR3 region has 15 residues. Per the germline V gene, CDR1 is MGHRA and CDR2 is YSYEKL.

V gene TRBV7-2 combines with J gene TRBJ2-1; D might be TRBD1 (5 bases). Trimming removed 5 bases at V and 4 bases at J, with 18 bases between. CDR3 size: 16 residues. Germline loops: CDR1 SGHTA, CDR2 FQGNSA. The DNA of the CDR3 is TGTGCCAGCAGCCGGGCTACCCAGGGTATATACAATGAGCAGTTCTTC. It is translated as CASSRATQGIYNEQFF. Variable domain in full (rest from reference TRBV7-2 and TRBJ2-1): GAGVSQSPSNKVTEKGKDVELRCDPISGHTALYWYRQSLGQGLEFLIYFQGNSAPDKSGLPSDRFSAERTGGSVSTLTIQRTQQEDSAVYLCASSRATQGIYNEQFFGPGTRLTVL.

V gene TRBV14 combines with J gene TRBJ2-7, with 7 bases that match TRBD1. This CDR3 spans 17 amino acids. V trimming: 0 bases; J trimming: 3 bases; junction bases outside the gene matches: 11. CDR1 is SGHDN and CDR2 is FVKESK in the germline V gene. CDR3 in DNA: TGTGCCAGCAGCCAAGATCCCAGACAGGGCTTAGGCTACGAGCAGTACTTC. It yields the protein CASSQDPRQGLGYEQYF.

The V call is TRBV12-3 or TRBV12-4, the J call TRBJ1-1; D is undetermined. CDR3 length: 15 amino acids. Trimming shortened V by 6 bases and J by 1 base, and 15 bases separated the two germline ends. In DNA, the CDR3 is TGTGCCAGCAGCCATTACCCACGATCGAACACTGAAGCTTTCTTT. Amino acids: CASSHYPRSNTEAFF.

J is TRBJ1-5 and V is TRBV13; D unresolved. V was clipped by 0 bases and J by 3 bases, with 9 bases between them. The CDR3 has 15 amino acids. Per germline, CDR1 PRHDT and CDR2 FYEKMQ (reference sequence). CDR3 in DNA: TGTGCCAGCAGCTTAGGGGTTCAGATCAATCAGCCCCAGCATTTT. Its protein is CASSLGVQINQPQHF.

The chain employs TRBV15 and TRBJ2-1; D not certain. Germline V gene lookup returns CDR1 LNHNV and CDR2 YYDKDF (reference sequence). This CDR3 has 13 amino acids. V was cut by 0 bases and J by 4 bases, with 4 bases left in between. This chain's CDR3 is CATSRERYNEQFF. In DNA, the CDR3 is TGTGCCACCAGCAGAGAAAGGTACAATGAGCAGTTCTTC.

CDR3 loop: CAWRGTFNSPLHF. CDR3 in DNA: TGTGCCTGGAGGGGGACCTTTAATTCACCCCTCCACTTT. This chain uses TRBV30 with TRBJ1-6; possibly TRBD1 for D (5 bases). This CDR3 has 13 residues. V was cut by 3 bases and J by 6 bases, with 9 bases left in between. Germline assignment: CDR1 GTSNPN and CDR2 SVGIG (reference sequence).

The CDR3 loop reads CASSQGASGDTDTQYF. The CDR3 nucleotides are TGCGCCAGCAGCCAAGGAGCTAGCGGGGACACAGATACGCAGTATTTT. This chain links TRBV4-1 with TRBJ2-3, with TRBD2 matching over 9 bases. The CDR3 runs to 16 residues. J lost 2 bases, V lost 1 base, and 4 bases had no gene match. From germline, CDR1 is MGHRA and CDR2 YSYEKL.